A selection of T cell receptor beta chains follows, all from one sample in a study of cytomegalovirus exposure and HLA in healthy donors. Method: immunoSEQ multiplex PCR; TCRdb's copy keeps in-frame clones and lacks some. In the table there are tens of thousands of clones, 82% of which are singletons. Sample: PBMCs. These receptor sequences come from a young man in good health and CMV-seronegative. CDR3s include the opening cysteine and the closing phenylalanine or tryptophan. Each record gives: CDR3 protein, CDR3 DNA, CDR3 length, D gene, V gene, clone size, J gene. D genes are given only for firm matches. Some rows mark clone size as missing; the rest say once, few, many or name a class of expanded clone.

CASSQGLTDTQYF TGCGCCAGCAGCCAAGGTCTGACAGATACGCAGTATTTT 13 . TRBV4-3 . TRBJ2-3
CASSLFPGSLNYGYTF TGTGCCAGCAGCTTATTTCCAGGTTCTCTTAACTATGGCTACACCTTC 16 . TRBV7-9 . TRBJ1-2
CASSLVQGVPEAFF TGTGCCAGCAGCTTAGTCCAGGGCGTCCCTGAAGCTTTCTTT 14 . TRBV7-2 . TRBJ1-1
CASSQDQDSRGGTEAFF TGCGCCAGCAGCCAAGATCAGGACAGCCGCGGGGGGACTGAAGCTTTCTTT 17 . TRBV4-1 . TRBJ1-1
CASLTGFNQPQHF TGTGCCAGCTTGACAGGGTTTAATCAGCCCCAGCATTTT 13 TRBD1 TRBV5-8 . TRBJ1-5
CASSRTSGASTDTQYF TGTGCCAGCAGTAGGACTAGCGGGGCTAGCACAGATACGCAGTATTTT 16 TRBD2 TRBV6-4 once TRBJ2-3
CASSETGSRDTQYF TGTGCCAGCAGCGAGACAGGGTCGAGGGATACGCAGTATTTT 14 TRBD1 TRBV25-1 . TRBJ2-3
CASSLALRGESQFF TGTGCCAGCAGCTTAGCGCTCCGGGGGGAGAGTCAGTTCTTC 14 TRBD2 TRBV7-2 . TRBJ2-1
CASSGQGGPSTDTQYF TGTGCCAGCAGCGGACAGGGTGGTCCAAGCACAGATACGCAGTATTTT 16 TRBD1 TRBV4-2 . TRBJ2-3
CASSTVQETQYF TGTGCCAGCAGCACAGTTCAAGAGACCCAGTACTTC 12 . TRBV6-6 . TRBJ2-5
CASSRRGLAGGSYEQYF TGTGCCAGCAGCCGGAGAGGACTAGCGGGAGGGAGCTACGAGCAGTACTTC 17 TRBD2 TRBV7-2 . TRBJ2-7
CASSPQGFNRPQHF TGTGCCAGCAGCCCACAGGGGTTCAATCGGCCCCAGCATTTT 14 TRBD1 TRBV7-9 . TRBJ1-5
CASSWKRGLAGGPRELFF TGTGCCAGCAGCTGGAAGCGGGGACTAGCGGGAGGGCCGAGGGAGCTGTTTTTT 18 TRBD2 TRBV7-8 . TRBJ2-2
CAWSSGIRGYNSPLHF TGTGCCTGGAGTAGTGGTATCAGGGGTTATAATTCACCCCTCCACTTT 16 . TRBV30 . TRBJ1-6
CASSLVRFLAGQTTYEQYF TGTGCCAGCAGCTTAGTACGGTTCCTTGCGGGGCAAACCACCTACGAGCAGTACTTC 19 . TRBV7-8 . TRBJ2-7
CAWNQGERTEAFF TGTGCCTGGAATCAGGGGGAAAGGACTGAAGCTTTCTTT 13 TRBD1 TRBV30 . TRBJ1-1
CATQGSVSNQPQHF TGTGCCACCCAGGGGAGCGTCAGCAATCAGCCCCAGCATTTT 14 . TRBV7-2 . TRBJ1-5
CASSIAVTDTQYF TGTGCCAGTAGTATAGCCGTGACAGATACGCAGTATTTT 13 . TRBV19 few TRBJ2-3
CASSIASRGPNEQYF TGTGCCAGTAGTATAGCGAGCAGGGGGCCCAACGAGCAGTACTTC 15 TRBD1 TRBV19 once TRBJ2-7
CATRDSLSGSSYEQYF TGTGCTACTCGGGACAGCCTTAGCGGGAGCTCCTACGAGCAGTACTTC 16 TRBD2 TRBV28 few TRBJ2-7
CASSSREGGRETQYF TGTGCCAGCAGTTCCCGGGAGGGGGGCCGAGAGACCCAGTACTTC 15 TRBD2 TRBV6-5 . TRBJ2-5
CASEWANREPNTEAFF TGTGCCAGCGAATGGGCGAATAGAGAACCGAACACTGAAGCTTTCTTT 16 . TRBV28 . TRBJ1-1
CASSSLAEYEQYF TGTGCCAGCAGTTCACTAGCGGAGTACGAGCAGTACTTC 13 TRBD2 TRBV6-5 . TRBJ2-7
CASSRDRAGNTIYF TGTGCCAGCAGCCGGGACAGGGCTGGAAACACCATATATTTT 14 TRBD1 TRBV11-2 . TRBJ1-3
CASSSDRGVTRTQYF TGTGCCAGCAGCTCCGACAGGGGAGTAACAAGGACCCAGTACTTC 15 TRBD1 TRBV7-8 . TRBJ2-5
CASSKQGLSGYTF TGTGCCAGCAGCAAACAGGGGCTTTCTGGCTACACCTTC 13 . TRBV21-1 . TRBJ1-2
CASSQEMVAGNQPQHF TGCGCCAGCAGCCAAGAAATGGTAGCAGGCAATCAGCCCCAGCATTTT 16 . TRBV4-1 . TRBJ1-5
CASSLGLAGVETQYF TGTGCCAGCAGCTTAGGACTAGCGGGAGTTGAGACCCAGTACTTC 15 TRBD2 TRBV5-4 . TRBJ2-5
CSPTCATGGESGSSYEQYF TGCAGCCCTACCTGTGCGACAGGGGGCGAGAGCGGGAGCTCCTACGAGCAGTACTTC 19 TRBD1 TRBV29-1 . TRBJ2-7
CASSDPVAAFATNEKLFF TGTGCCAGCAGTGACCCTGTGGCGGCATTCGCAACTAATGAAAAACTGTTTTTT 18 . TRBV2 . TRBJ1-4
CACRDRGTEAFF TGTGCCTGCAGAGACAGGGGGACTGAAGCTTTCTTT 12 TRBD1 TRBV30 . TRBJ1-1
CASSFPGTEAFF TGTGCCAGCAGCTTTCCGGGCACTGAAGCTTTCTTT 12 . TRBV7-2 . TRBJ1-1
CASSESDRQKQPQHF TGCGCCAGCAGTGAGTCGGATAGACAGAAACAGCCCCAGCATTTT 15 . TRBV10-2 . TRBJ1-5
CASSLSSNEQFF TGTGCCAGCAGCTTGAGTAGTAATGAGCAGTTCTTC 12 . TRBV5-4 few TRBJ2-1
CASSTRLAGTDTQYF TGTGCCAGCAGCACGCGACTAGCGGGCACAGATACGCAGTATTTT 15 TRBD2 TRBV13 once TRBJ2-3
CASTEGGAVNYGYTF TGTGCCAGCACCGAAGGAGGGGCGGTTAACTATGGCTACACCTTC 15 . TRBV28 . TRBJ1-2
CSVRTGANQPQHF TGCAGCGTTAGGACAGGGGCTAATCAGCCCCAGCATTTT 13 TRBD1 TRBV29-1 . TRBJ1-5
CASSPLAGGADTQYF TGTGCCAGCAGCCCTCTAGCGGGGGGGGCGGATACGCAGTATTTT 15 TRBD2 TRBV7-3 . TRBJ2-3
CASSLWTGIETQYF TGTGCCAGCAGCCTGTGGACAGGGATCGAGACCCAGTACTTC 14 TRBD1 TRBV7-2 . TRBJ2-5